The clone carrying this T cell receptor (beta chain) rates as medium-sized. TCRdb re-analysed the PCR reads in MiXCR, keeping a single row per CDR3 protein. The table lists approximately 20,000 distinct CDR3 sequences, around 41% of them singletons. This sample was taken from a study of tumor-infiltrating lymphocytes in oesophageal squamous cell carcinoma. The receptor comes from a male donor with esophageal squamous cell carcinoma. The sequenced sample consisted of esophageal tumor tissue.

The CDR3 sequence: CASSFAGMGETQYF. CDR3 nucleotides: TGTGCCAGCAGCTTCGCAGGGATGGGAGAGACCCAGTACTTC. The chain joins TRBV27 to TRBJ2-5, with D possibly TRBD1 on 5 matching bases. The CDR3 is 14 residues long. Germline loops: CDR1 MNHEY, CDR2 SMNVEV (reference sequence). V lost 6 bases and J 4 bases, leaving 15 bases between the germline ends.